This T cell receptor beta chain was captured in a study of OX40 agonist ivuxolimab in advanced cancers. Study context: Enrolled patients in dose escalation had cancers that were hepatocellular carcinoma, melanoma, renal cell or head and neck cancer. Partial responses, seen in three patients, involved one hepatocellular carcinoma and two cutaneous melanomas.

Study results and caveats: Clonal expansion was among the lowest in partial responders at 0.1-3.0 mg/kg, especially CD8+. Blood T cells, both CD4+ and CD8+, expanded clonally by week 6 at 0.1 to 3.0 mg/kg.

This CDR3 has 12 residues. CDR1 and CDR2 from the germline V gene are MNHNS and SASEGT. V lost 5 bases and J 5 bases, leaving 10 bases between the germline ends. Concerning this clone: Antigen unknown.

Sequenced by immunoSEQ multiplex PCR; TCRdb stores in-frame clones only, minus some. This sample carries 35,000 to 45,000 clones, roughly four fifths of them seen once, and the ten largest clones take 20% to 25%. The TCR was taken from an adult with an advanced solid tumor such as melanoma, head and neck, liver or kidney cancer. The sample here was CD4+ or CD8+ T cells sorted from blood, taken in a trial of the OX40 agonist ivuxolimab. This sequence joins TRBV6-1 and TRBJ2-7; D uncertain. The CDR3 DNA follows: TGTGCCAGCAGTTTTGAGTGGGACGAGCAGTACTTC. It specifies CASSFEWDEQYF.